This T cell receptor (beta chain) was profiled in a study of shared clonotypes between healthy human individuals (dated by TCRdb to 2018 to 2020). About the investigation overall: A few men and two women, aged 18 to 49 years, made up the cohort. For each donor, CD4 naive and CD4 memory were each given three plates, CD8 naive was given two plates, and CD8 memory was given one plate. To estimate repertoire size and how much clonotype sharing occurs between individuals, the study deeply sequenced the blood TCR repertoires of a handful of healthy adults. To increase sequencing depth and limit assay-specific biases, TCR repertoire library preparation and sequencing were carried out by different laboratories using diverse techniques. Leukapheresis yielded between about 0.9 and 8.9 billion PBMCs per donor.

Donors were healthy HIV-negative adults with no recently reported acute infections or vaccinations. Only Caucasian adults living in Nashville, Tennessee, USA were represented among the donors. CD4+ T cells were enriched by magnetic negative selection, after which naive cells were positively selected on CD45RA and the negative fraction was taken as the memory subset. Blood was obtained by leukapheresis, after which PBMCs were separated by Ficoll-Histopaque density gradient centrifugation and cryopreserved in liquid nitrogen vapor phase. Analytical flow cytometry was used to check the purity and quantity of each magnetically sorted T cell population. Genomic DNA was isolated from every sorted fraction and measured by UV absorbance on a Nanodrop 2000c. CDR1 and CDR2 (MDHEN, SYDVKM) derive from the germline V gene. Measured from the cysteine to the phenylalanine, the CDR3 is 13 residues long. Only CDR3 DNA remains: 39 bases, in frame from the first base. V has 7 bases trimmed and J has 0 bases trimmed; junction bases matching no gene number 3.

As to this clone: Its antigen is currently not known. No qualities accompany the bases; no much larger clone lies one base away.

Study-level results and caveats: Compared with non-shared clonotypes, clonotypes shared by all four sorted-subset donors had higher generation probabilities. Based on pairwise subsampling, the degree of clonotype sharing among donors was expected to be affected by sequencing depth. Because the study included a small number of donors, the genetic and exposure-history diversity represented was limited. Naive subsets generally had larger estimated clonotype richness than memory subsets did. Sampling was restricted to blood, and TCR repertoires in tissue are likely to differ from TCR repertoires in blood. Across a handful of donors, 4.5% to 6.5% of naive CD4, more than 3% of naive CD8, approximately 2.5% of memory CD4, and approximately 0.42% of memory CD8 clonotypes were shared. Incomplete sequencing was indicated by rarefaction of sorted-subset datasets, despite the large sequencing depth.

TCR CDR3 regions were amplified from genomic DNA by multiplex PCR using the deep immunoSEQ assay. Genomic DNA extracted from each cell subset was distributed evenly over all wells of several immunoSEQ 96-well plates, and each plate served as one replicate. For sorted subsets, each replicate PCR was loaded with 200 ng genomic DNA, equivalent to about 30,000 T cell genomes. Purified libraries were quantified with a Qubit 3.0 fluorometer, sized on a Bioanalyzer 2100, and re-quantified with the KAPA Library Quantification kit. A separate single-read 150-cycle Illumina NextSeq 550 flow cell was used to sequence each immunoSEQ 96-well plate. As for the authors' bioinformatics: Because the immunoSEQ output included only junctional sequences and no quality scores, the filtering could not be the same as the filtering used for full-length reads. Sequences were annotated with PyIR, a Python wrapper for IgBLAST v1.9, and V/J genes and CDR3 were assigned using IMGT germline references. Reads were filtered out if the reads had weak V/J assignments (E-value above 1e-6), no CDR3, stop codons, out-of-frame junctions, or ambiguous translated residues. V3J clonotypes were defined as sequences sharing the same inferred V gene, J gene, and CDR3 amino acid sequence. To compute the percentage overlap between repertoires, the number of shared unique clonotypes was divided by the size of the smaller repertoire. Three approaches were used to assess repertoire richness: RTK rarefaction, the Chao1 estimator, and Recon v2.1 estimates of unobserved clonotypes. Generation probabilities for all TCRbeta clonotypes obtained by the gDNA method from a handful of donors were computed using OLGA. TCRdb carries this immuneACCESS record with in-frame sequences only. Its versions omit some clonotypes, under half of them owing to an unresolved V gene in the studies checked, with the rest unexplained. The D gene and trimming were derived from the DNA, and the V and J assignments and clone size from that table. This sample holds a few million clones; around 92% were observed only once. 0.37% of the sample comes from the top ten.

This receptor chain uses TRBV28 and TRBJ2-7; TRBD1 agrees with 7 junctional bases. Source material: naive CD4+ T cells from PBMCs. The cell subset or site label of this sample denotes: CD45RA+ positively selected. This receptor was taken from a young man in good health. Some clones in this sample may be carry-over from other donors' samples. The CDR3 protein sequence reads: CASTRGNSYEQYF. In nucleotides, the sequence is TGTGCCAGCACCAGGGGGAACTCCTACGAGCAGTACTTC.